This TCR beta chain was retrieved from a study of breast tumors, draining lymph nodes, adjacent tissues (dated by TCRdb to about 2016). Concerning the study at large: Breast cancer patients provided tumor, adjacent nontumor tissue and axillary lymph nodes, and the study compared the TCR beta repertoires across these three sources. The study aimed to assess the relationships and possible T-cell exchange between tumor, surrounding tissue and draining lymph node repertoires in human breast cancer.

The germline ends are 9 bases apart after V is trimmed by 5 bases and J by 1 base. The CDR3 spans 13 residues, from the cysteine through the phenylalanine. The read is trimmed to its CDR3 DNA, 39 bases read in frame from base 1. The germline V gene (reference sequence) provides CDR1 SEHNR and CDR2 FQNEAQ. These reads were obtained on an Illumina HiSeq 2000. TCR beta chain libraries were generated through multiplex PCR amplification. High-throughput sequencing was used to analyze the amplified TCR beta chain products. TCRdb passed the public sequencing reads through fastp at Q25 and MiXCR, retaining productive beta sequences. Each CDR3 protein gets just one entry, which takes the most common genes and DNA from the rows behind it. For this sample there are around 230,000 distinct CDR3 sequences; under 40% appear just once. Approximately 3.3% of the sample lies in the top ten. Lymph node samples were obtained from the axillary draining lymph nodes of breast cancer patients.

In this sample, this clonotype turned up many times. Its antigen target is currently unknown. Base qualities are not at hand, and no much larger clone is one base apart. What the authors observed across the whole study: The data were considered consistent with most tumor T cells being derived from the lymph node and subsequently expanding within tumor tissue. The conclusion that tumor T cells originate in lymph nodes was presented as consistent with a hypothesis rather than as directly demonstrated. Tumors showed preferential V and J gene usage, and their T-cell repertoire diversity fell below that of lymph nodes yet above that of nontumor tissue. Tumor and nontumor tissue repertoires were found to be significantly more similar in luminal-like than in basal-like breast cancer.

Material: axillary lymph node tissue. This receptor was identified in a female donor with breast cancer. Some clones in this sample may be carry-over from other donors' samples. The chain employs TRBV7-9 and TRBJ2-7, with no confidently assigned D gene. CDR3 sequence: CASSMGGSYEQYF. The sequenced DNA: TGTGCCAGCAGCATGGGTGGGTCCTACGAGCAGTACTTC.